A single sample gave rise to the 20 T cell receptor beta chains below, sequenced in a study of blood T cell repertoires in COVID-19. The method was immunoSEQ multiplex PCR; TCRdb's version includes in-frame clones alone and lacks a portion of them. The sample records around 300,000 clones, roughly 89% being singletons. Sequenced sample: peripheral blood. The receptors were gathered from a woman between 40 and 55 years old who had recovered from COVID-19.

The V and J genes are TRBV6-2 or TRBV6-3 and TRBJ2-7, with D tentatively TRBD1 (6 bases). V lost 2 bases and J lost 3, with 20 bases in between. Germline V gene sequence: CDR1 MNHEY, CDR2 SVGEGT. The CDR3 runs to 17 residues. CDR3 residues: CASSYVRNGQSHYEQYF. Here the CDR3 DNA reads TGTGCCAGCAGTTACGTTCGTAATGGACAGAGTCACTACGAGCAGTACTTC.

The chain links TRBV27 to TRBJ2-4; TRBD1 is a possible D gene (5 bases). This CDR3 is 13 amino acids long. Germline-derived CDR1 and CDR2 are MNHEY and SMNVEV (reference sequence). V lost 5 bases and J 2 bases, leaving 7 bases between the germline ends. CDR3 in DNA: TGTGCCAGCAGTCCAGGGACCAAAAACATTCAGTACTTC. This encodes CASSPGTKNIQYF.

This rearrangement joins TRBV19 to TRBJ2-4; 13 positions match TRBD2. V was clipped by 5 bases and J by 8 bases; unmatched bases: 6. Looked up from germline, CDR1 is LNHDA and CDR2 is SQIVND (reference sequence). This CDR3 is built from 15 residues. In DNA, the CDR3 is TGTGCCAGTAGTCTCCAAGGACTAGCGGGAGACATTCAGTACTTC. It specifies CASSLQGLAGDIQYF.

The chain recombines TRBV7-2 with TRBJ1-3; 7 positions agree with TRBD1. The germline V gene has CDR1 SGHTA and CDR2 FQGNSA. This CDR3 contains 15 residues. The V and J ends lost 3 bases and 2 bases, in that order; junction bases with no gene match: 4. CDR3 sequence (DNA): TGTGCCAGCAGCTTCCCCGGGACAGCTGGAAACACCATATATTTT. Protein: CASSFPGTAGNTIYF.

The chain uses TRBV9 and TRBJ2-7; TRBD2 is a possible D gene (5 bases). The V gene's germline CDR1 is SGDLS and CDR2 YYNGEE. V was pared by 0 bases and J by 1 base, with 8 bases between. The CDR3 totals 14 residues. The DNA for the CDR3 is TGTGCCAGCAGCGTAGCCGGGGAATCCTACGAGCAGTACTTC. Protein sequence: CASSVAGESYEQYF.

The V call is TRBV10-3, the J call TRBJ1-1; 7 positions agree with TRBD1. Germline-derived CDR1 and CDR2 are ENHRY and SYGVKD. The CDR3 covers 15 residues. Trimming cost V 3 bases and J 0 bases; bases outside gene matches: 4. CDR3 sequence reads: CAISERGQMNTEAFF. The CDR3 DNA sequence: TGTGCCATCAGTGAAAGGGGGCAGATGAACACTGAAGCTTTCTTT.

V usage is TRBV11-2 and J usage is TRBJ2-1; D may be TRBD1 (6 bases). Germline CDR1 is SGHAT and CDR2 is FQNNGV. CDR3 length: 14 amino acids. The V end lost 6 bases, the J end lost 3 bases, and 12 bases lay between the germline ends. CDR3 sequence (DNA): TGTGCCAGCAGTCTCCGACAGGACTACAATGAGCAGTTCTTC. Protein product: CASSLRQDYNEQFF.

This clone was detected once. V usage is TRBV11-3 and J usage is TRBJ2-4; tentative D call: TRBD2 (5 bases). The CDR3 runs 14 residues. Germline lookup yields CDR1 SGHNT and CDR2 YENEEA. The ends were cut back, 5 bases at V and 5 bases at J, with 13 bases in the middle. The CDR3 loop is CASSRARSENIQYF. CDR3 DNA sequence: TGTGCCAGCAGCCGAGCTCGTAGCGAAAACATTCAGTACTTC.

CDR3 protein: CASSLGLVTDTQYF. The CDR3 DNA is TGTGCCAGCAGCCTCGGACTAGTTACAGATACGCAGTATTTT. The V gene is TRBV7-9, the J gene TRBJ2-3, with TRBD2 identical over 7 bases. The germline V gene encodes CDR1 SEHNR and CDR2 FQNEAQ (reference sequence). The CDR3 has 14 amino acids. J lost 3 bases, V lost 5 bases, and 5 bases had no gene match.

The chain has TRBV4-1 and TRBJ1-1; 10 nucleotides agree with TRBD1. V shed 4 bases, J shed 4 bases, and the junction held 9 bases outside the gene matches. From germline, CDR1 is MGHRA and CDR2 YSYEKL. There are 16 residues in the CDR3. In DNA, the CDR3 is TGCGCCAGCAGCCCTGGGACAGGGGCATCCCGCACTGAAGCTTTCTTT. It codes for CASSPGTGASRTEAFF.

CDR3 coding DNA: TGTGCCAGCAGTTGGGGTAGCGGCAACACCGGGGAGCTGTTTTTT. Encoded protein: CASSWGSGNTGELFF. The chain has TRBV7-8 and TRBJ2-2, with D possibly TRBD2 on 6 matching bases. Trimming cost V 6 bases and J 2 bases, with 13 bases left between them. The CDR3 covers 15 residues. The germline gives CDR1 SGHVS, CDR2 FQNEAQ.

The rearrangement uses TRBV12-5 and TRBJ2-5, with TRBD2 matching over 8 bases. CDR1 LGHNT and CDR2 FRNRAP come from the germline V gene. With V trimmed by 7 bases and J by 5 bases, 18 bases remained unmatched. CDR3 length: 17 residues. CDR3 nucleotides: TGTGCTAGTGCCCCCGTTGGAGTAGCGGGAACTGGGGAGACCCAGTACTTC. This codes for CASAPVGVAGTGETQYF. Filled out from reference TRBV12-5 and TRBJ2-5, the complete variable domain reads DARVTQTPRHKVTEMGQEVTMRCQPILGHNTVFWYRQTMMQGLELLAYFRNRAPLDDSGMPKDRFSAEMPDATLATLKIQPSEPRDSAVYFCASAPVGVAGTGETQYFGPGTRLLVL.

The chain combines TRBV19 with TRBJ1-5, with 7 positions matching TRBD1. The CDR3 covers 21 residues. Trimming took 3 bases from V and 0 from J; bases not matched to a gene: 20. Germline CDR1 reads LNHDA; CDR2 reads SQIVND (reference sequence). CDR3 sequence: CASSIIFVGTAIMYSNQPQHF. The CDR3 region has the DNA TGTGCCAGTAGTATTATATTTGTAGGGACAGCGATAATGTATAGCAATCAGCCCCAGCATTTT.

The rearrangement joins TRBV19 to TRBJ2-5; 7 bases match TRBD2. The ends lost 3 bases at V and 2 bases at J; junction bases unmatched: 9. Germline V CDR1 and CDR2: LNHDA, SQIVND (reference sequence). This CDR3 is built from 16 residues. CDR3 residues: CASSMSEASGQETQYF. DNA for the CDR3: TGTGCCAGTAGTATGAGTGAGGCTAGCGGACAAGAGACCCAGTACTTC.

The chain has TRBV7-6 and TRBJ2-3, with unresolved D. In germline, CDR1 is SGHVS, CDR2 FNYEAQ. V lost 5 bases to trimming and J lost 2 bases, with 17 bases between them. The CDR3 runs 16 residues. The CDR3 coding sequence is TGTGCCAGCAGCCCAACGACTGGCAGCCACACAGATACGCAGTATTTT. Encoded protein: CASSPTTGSHTDTQYF. Full variable domain (outside the CDR3, taken from reference TRBV7-6 and TRBJ2-3): GAGVSQSPRYKVTKRGQDVALRCDPISGHVSLYWYRQALGQGPEFLTYFNYEAQQDKSGLPNDRFSAERPEGSISTLTIQRTEQRDSAMYRCASSPTTGSHTDTQYFGPGTRLTVL.

The chain uses TRBV5-1 and TRBJ2-2; 7 bases match TRBD1. There are 15 residues in the CDR3. Per the germline V gene, CDR1 is SGHRS and CDR2 is YFSETQ. V lost 0 bases, J lost 3 bases, and 2 bases stayed unmatched. The CDR3, as DNA: TGCGCCAGCAGCTTGGGGGGGACAGACACCGGGGAGCTGTTTTTT. This codes for CASSLGGTDTGELFF.

CDR3 DNA: TGCAGCGTTGAAGGAGGCACCCGTATTGAAGCTTTCTTT. This gives the protein CSVEGGTRIEAFF. This chain joins TRBV29-1 and TRBJ1-1; D is unclear. Germline V gene data show CDR1 as SQVTM and CDR2 as ANQGSEA. The CDR3 runs 13 residues. V was trimmed by 1 base and J by 7 bases, leaving 13 bases between them. The full variable domain, its missing parts supplied by reference TRBV29-1 and TRBJ1-1, is SAVISQKPSRDICQRGTSLTIQCQVDSQVTMMFWYRQQPGQSLTLIATANQGSEATYESGFVIDKFPISRPNLTFSTLTVSNMSPEDSSIYLCSVEGGTRIEAFFGQGTRLTVV.

V gene TRBV4-1 combines with J gene TRBJ2-7, with 8 nucleotides matching TRBD2. V lost 1 base, J lost 5 bases, and 7 bases stayed unmatched. The germline CDR1 and CDR2 sequences are MGHRA and YSYEKL. The CDR3 extends over 15 amino acids. The CDR3 loop is CASSQAGRALDEQYF. CDR3 coding DNA: TGCGCCAGCAGCCAAGCCGGGAGGGCCCTAGACGAGCAGTACTTC.

This chain connects TRBV19 to TRBJ2-3, with 11 bases that match TRBD2. The CDR3 extends over 17 amino acids. Trimming at V came to 6 bases and at J to 3 bases, leaving 11 bases not matched to a gene. Germline assignment: CDR1 LNHDA and CDR2 SQIVND (reference sequence). The CDR3 loop is CASSSSLTSGRTDTQYF. For the CDR3, the DNA is TGTGCCAGTAGCTCAAGCCTTACTAGCGGGAGAACAGATACGCAGTATTTT.

The chain recombines TRBV11-3 with TRBJ2-5; 9 bases fit TRBD2. This CDR3 region has 14 residues. The germline V gene has CDR1 SGHNT and CDR2 YENEEA. V was clipped by 5 bases and J by 4 bases; unmatched bases: 5. This CDR3 reads CASSPGGRAETQYF. The CDR3 bases are TGTGCCAGCAGCCCTGGCGGGAGGGCAGAGACCCAGTACTTC. The variable domain in full, completed from reference TRBV11-3 and TRBJ2-5, reads EAGVVQSPRYKIIEKKQPVAFWCNPISGHNTLYWYLQNLGQGPELLIRYENEEAVDDSQLPKDRFSAERLKGVDSTLKIQPAELGDSAVYLCASSPGGRAETQYFGPGTRLLVL.